This TCR beta chain was recovered during a study of blood T cell repertoires in COVID-19. Background on the study: Whether acute or convalescent, the COVID-19 samples came from the United States, Italy and Spain.

Per the original methods: From reference gene primer amplification, estimates of nucleated cell counts were derived. Libraries were prepared by immunoSEQ multiplex PCR; TCRdb keeps only in-frame clonotypes and omits some of them. V, J and clone size were drawn from that table, and D and trimming were deduced from the DNA. The table lists under 250,000 clones, about 88% of them singletons. Germline values: CDR1 MNHEY, CDR2 SMNVEV (reference sequence). The trim removed 6 bases at V and 4 bases at J, leaving 5 bases unmatched. The length of the CDR3 is 14 residues. This receptor was identified in a woman aged 65 to 85 with active or convalescent COVID-19. What was sequenced was peripheral blood. The V gene is TRBV27, the J gene TRBJ2-7, with 11 bases that match TRBD1. This CDR3 reads CASRSDRGHYEQYF. The DNA of the CDR3 is TGTGCCAGCAGATCGGACAGGGGGCATTACGAGCAGTACTTC.